This T cell receptor beta chain was identified in a study of control samples from healthy donors and cancer patients. The repertoire was sequenced with immunoSEQ multiplex PCR; TCRdb's copy has only in-frame clones and lacks some. The sample lists 110,000 to 150,000 clones, 91% occurring once. The CDR3 is 15 amino acids. With 5 bases removed from V and 1 base from J, the gap between germline ends came to 13 bases. Per germline, CDR1 SGHTA and CDR2 FQGTGA. The TCR originated in a man younger than 35 in good health. This chain links TRBV7-3 with TRBJ2-3, with D possibly called TRBD1 or TRBD2 (6 bases each). The sequencing input was blood. CDR3 in amino acids: CASSPLGGGTDTQYF. Written as DNA, the CDR3 is TGTGCCAGCAGCCCTTTGGGGGGCGGCACAGATACGCAGTATTTT.